A few counts support the clone carrying this TCR beta chain. What it recognizes is unknown. The isolated RNA, all of it, was reverse transcribed, so expressed TCRB transcripts were what got sequenced. Generated by immunoSEQ multiplex PCR, the TCRdb table keeps only in-frame clones and is missing some. The sample has some 140,000 clones, just over 9% seen once. V was cut by 5 bases and J by 3 bases, with 11 bases left in between. The length of the CDR3 is 14 residues. Germline CDR1 reads MNHNY; CDR2 reads SVGAGI (reference sequence). The record originates from a study of beta chain features in type 1 diabetes. Study-level points and caveats: Lower insertion and higher deletion counts appeared at VDJ junctions in type 1 diabetes patients.

The chain uses TRBV6-6 and TRBJ2-1; possible D gene TRBD1, 6 bases. This TCR was recovered from a young man in good health. Material for sequencing was central memory CD4+ T cells from blood. The chain's CDR3 is CASSTGQIYNEQFF. In nucleotides, the CDR3 is TGTGCCAGCAGTACCGGACAGATCTACAATGAGCAGTTCTTC.